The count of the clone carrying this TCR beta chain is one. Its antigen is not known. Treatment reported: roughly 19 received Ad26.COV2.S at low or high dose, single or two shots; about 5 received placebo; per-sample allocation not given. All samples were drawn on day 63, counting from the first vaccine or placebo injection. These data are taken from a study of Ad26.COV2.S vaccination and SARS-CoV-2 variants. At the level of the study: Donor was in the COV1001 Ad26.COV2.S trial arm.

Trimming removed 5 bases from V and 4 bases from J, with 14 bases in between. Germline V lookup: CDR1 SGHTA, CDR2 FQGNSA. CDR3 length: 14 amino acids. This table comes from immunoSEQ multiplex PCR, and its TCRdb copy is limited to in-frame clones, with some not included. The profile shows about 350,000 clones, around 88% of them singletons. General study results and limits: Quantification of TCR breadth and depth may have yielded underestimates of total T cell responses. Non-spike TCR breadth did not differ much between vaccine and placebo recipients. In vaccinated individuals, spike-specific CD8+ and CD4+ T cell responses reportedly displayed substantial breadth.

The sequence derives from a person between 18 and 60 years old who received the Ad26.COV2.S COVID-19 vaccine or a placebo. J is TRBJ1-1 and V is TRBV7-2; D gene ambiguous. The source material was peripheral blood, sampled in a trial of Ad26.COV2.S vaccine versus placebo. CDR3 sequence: CASSQVLRVTEAFF. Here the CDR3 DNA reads TGTGCCAGCAGCCAGGTACTCCGGGTCACTGAAGCTTTCTTT.